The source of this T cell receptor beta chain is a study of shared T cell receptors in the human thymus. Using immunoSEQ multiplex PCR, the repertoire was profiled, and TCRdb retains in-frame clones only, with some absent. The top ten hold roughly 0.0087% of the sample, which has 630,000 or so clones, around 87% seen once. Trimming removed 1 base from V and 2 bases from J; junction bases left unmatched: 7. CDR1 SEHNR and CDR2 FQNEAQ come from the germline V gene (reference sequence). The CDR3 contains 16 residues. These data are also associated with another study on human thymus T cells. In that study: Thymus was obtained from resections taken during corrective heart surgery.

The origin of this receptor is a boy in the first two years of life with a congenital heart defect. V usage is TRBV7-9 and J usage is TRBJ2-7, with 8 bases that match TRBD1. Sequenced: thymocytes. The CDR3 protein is CASSLVGTGLTYEQYF. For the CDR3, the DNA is TGTGCCAGCAGCTTAGTGGGGACAGGACTTACCTACGAGCAGTACTTC.